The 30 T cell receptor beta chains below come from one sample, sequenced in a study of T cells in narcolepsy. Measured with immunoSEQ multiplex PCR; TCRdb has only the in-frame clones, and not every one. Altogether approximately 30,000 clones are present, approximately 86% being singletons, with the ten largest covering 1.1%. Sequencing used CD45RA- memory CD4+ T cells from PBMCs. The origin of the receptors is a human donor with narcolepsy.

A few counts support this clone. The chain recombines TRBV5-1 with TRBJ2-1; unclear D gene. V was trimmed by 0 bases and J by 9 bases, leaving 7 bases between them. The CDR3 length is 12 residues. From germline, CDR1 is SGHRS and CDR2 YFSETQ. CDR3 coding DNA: TGCGCCAGCAGCTTGGTTCGTGGTGAGCAGTTCTTC. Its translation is CASSLVRGEQFF.

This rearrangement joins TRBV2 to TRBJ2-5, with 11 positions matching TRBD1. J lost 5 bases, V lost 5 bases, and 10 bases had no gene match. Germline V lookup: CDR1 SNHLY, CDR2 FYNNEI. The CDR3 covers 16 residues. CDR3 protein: CASSPTGTGGRETQYF. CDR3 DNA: TGTGCCAGCAGTCCGACCGGGACAGGGGGACGCGAGACCCAGTACTTC.

This chain's CDR3 is CASSSGNSYNEQFF. The CDR3 DNA reads TGCGCCAGCAGCTCCGGGAACTCCTACAATGAGCAGTTCTTC. This chain connects TRBV5-1 to TRBJ2-1, with a tentative D call TRBD2 (5 bases). Trimming left V 3 bases short and J 0 bases short, with 7 bases between. The CDR3 consists of 14 residues. Germline V gene lookup returns CDR1 SGHRS and CDR2 YFSETQ.

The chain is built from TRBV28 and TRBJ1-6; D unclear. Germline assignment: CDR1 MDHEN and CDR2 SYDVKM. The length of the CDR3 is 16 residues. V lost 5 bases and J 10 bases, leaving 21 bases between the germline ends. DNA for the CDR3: TGTGCCAGCAGTCCCCCCCGGCCAGGAGGGAACTCACCCCTCCACTTT. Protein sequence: CASSPPRPGGNSPLHF.

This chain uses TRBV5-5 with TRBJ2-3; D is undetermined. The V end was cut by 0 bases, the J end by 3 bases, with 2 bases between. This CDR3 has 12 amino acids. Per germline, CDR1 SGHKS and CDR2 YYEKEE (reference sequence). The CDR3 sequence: CASSLDTDTQYF. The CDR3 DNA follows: TGTGCCAGCAGCTTGGATACAGATACGCAGTATTTT.

The CDR3 reads CASSPPEQTQYF. The CDR3 DNA reads TGTGCCAGCTCACCACCGGAACAGACCCAGTACTTC. The chain uses TRBV18 and TRBJ2-5; D is undetermined. V lost 0 bases to trimming and J lost 6 bases, with 5 bases between them. The germline V gene has CDR1 KGHSH and CDR2 LQKENI. The CDR3 runs 12 residues. Full variable domain (outside the CDR3, taken from reference TRBV18 and TRBJ2-5): NAGVMQNPRHLVRRRGQEARLRCSPMKGHSHVYWYRQLPEEGLKFMVYLQKENIIDESGMPKERFSAEFPKEGPSILRIQQVVRGDSAAYFCASSPPEQTQYFGPGTRLLVL.

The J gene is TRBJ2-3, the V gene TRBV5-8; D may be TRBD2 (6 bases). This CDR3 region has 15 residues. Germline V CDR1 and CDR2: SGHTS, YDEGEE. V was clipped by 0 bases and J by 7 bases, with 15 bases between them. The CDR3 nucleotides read TGTGCCAGCAGCTTGGGTCGGCTAGCGCCCTATACGCAGTATTTT. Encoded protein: CASSLGRLAPYTQYF.

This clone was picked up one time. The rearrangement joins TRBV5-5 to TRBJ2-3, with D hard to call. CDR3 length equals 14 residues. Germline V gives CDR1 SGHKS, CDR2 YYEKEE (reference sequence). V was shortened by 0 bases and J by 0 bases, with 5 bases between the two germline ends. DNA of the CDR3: TGTGCCAGCAGCTTGGCCCGGAGCACAGATACGCAGTATTTT. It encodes CASSLARSTDTQYF.

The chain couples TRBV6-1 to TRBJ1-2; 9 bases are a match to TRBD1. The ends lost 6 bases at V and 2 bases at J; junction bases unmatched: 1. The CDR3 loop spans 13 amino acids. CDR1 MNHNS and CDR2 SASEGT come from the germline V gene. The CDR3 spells CASRGTGNYGYTF. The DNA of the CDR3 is TGTGCCAGCAGGGGGACAGGGAACTATGGCTACACCTTC.

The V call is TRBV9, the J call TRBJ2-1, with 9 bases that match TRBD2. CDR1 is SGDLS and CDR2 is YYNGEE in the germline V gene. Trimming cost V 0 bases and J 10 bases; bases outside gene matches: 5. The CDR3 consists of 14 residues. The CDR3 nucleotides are TGTGCCAGCAGCGTAGGCGGGGGGGCAAGAGAGCAGTTCTTC. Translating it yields CASSVGGGAREQFF.

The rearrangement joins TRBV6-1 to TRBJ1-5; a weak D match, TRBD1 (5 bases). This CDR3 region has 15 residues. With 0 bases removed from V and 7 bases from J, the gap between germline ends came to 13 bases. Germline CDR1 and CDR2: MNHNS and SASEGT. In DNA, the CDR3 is TGTGCCAGCAGTGAAGCGCCGGGGGTCGGGCAGCCCCAGCATTTT. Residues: CASSEAPGVGQPQHF.

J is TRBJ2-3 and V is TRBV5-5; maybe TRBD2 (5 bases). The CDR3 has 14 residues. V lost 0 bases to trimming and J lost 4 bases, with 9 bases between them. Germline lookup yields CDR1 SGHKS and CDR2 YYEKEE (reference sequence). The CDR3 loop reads CASSLDPSPDTQYF. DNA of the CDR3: TGTGCCAGCAGCTTGGATCCTAGCCCAGATACGCAGTATTTT.

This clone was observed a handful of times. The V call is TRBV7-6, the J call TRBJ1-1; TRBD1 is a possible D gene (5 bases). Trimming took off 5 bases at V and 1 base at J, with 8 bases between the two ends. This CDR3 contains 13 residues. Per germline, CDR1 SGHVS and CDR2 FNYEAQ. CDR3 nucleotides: TGTGCCAGCAGCCTACAGGAGAACACTGAAGCTTTCTTT. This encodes CASSLQENTEAFF.

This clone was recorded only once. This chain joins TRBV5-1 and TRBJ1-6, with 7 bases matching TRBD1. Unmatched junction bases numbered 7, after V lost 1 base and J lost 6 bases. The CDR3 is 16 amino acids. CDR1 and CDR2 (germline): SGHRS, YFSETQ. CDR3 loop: CASSLSGGLGNSPLHF. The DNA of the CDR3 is TGCGCCAGCAGCTTGTCAGGGGGACTAGGTAATTCACCCCTCCACTTT.

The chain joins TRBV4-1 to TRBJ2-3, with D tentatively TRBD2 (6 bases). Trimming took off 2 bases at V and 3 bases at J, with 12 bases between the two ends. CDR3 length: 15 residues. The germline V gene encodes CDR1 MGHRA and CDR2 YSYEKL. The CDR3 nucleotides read TGCGCCAGCAGCCAACTATCCCGGGAGACAGATACGCAGTATTTT. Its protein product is CASSQLSRETDTQYF.

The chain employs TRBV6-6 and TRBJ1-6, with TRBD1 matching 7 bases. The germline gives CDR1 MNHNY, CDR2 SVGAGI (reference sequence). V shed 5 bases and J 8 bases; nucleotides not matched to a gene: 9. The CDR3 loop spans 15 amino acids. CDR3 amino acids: CASSRPGGRDSPLHF. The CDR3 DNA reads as TGTGCCAGCAGTCGACCAGGGGGAAGGGATTCACCCCTCCACTTT.

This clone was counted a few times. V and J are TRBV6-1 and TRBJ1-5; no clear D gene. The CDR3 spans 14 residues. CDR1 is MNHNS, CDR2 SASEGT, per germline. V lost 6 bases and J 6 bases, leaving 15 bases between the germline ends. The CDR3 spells CASSIRGNFQPQHF. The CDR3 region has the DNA TGTGCCAGCAGCATCCGAGGCAACTTTCAGCCCCAGCATTTT.

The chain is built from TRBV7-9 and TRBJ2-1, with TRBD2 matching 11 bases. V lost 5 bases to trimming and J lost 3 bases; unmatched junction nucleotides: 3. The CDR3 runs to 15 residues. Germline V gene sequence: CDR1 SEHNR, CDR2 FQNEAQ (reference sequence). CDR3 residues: CASSPTSGGYNEQFF. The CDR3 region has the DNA TGTGCCAGCAGCCCCACTAGCGGGGGCTACAATGAGCAGTTCTTC.

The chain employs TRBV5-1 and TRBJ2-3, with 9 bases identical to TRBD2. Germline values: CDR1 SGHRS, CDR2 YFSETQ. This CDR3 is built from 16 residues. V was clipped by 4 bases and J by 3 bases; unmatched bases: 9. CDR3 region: CASSPDFSGGTDTQYF. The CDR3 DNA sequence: TGCGCCAGCAGCCCGGACTTTAGCGGGGGTACAGATACGCAGTATTTT.

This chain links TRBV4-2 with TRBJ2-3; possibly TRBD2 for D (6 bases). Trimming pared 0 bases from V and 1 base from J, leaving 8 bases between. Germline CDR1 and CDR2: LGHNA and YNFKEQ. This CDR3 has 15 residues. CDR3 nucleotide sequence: TGTGCCAGCAGCCAAGAGAAGCGGGGCACAGATACGCAGTATTTT. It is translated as CASSQEKRGTDTQYF.

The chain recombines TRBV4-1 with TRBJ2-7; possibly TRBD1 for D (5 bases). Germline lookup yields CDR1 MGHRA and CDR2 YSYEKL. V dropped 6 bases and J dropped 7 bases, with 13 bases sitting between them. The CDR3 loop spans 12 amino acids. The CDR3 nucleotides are TGCGCCAGCAGACTGACAGACGGGGAGCAGTACGTC. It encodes CASRLTDGEQYV.

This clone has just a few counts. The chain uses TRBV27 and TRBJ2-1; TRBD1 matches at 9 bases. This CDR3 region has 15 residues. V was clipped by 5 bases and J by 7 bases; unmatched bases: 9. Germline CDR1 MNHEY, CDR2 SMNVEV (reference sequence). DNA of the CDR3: TGTGCCAGCAGTGGGGGACAGGGTATTAGGAATGAGCAGTTCTTC. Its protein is CASSGGQGIRNEQFF.

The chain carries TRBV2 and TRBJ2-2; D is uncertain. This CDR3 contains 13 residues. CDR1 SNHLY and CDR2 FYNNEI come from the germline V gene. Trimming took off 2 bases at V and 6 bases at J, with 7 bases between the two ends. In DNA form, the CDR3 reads TGTGCCAGCAGTGAATGGGTTGCCGGGGAGCTGTTTTTT. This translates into CASSEWVAGELFF.

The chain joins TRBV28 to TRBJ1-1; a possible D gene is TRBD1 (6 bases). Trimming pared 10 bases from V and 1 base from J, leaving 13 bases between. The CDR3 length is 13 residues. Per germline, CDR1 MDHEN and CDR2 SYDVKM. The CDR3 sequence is CAITSGENTEAFF. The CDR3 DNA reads TGTGCCATCACGTCAGGGGAGAACACTGAAGCTTTCTTT.

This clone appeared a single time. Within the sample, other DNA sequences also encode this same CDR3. This CDR3 is CASSLGRQGGNYGYTF. Here the CDR3 DNA reads TGCGCCAGCAGCTTGGGGCGGCAGGGGGGTAACTATGGCTACACCTTC. The chain has TRBV5-1 and TRBJ1-2; 7 bases line up with TRBD1. The CDR3 sequence is 16 residues long. The junction had 6 bases not matched to a gene; V was cut back by 0 bases and J by 1 base. Germline V gene sequence: CDR1 SGHRS, CDR2 YFSETQ.

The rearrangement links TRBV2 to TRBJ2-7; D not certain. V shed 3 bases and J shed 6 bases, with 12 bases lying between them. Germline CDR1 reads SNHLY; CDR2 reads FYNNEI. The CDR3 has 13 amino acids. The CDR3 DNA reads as TGTGCCAGCAGTGAGTCAGTGACGTCCGAGCAGTACTTC. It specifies CASSESVTSEQYF.

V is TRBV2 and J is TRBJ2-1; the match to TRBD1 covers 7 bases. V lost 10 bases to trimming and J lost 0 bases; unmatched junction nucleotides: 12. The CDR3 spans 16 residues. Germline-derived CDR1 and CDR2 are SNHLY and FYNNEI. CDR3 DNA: TGTGCCACTAGGCTGGACAGGTCGAGCTCCTACAATGAGCAGTTCTTC. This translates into CATRLDRSSSYNEQFF.

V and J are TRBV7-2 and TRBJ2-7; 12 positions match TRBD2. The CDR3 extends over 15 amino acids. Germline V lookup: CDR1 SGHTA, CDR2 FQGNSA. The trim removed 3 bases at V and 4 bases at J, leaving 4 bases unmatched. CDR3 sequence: CASSLRLAGEYEQYF. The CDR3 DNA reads TGTGCCAGCAGCTTGAGACTAGCGGGGGAGTACGAGCAGTACTTC.

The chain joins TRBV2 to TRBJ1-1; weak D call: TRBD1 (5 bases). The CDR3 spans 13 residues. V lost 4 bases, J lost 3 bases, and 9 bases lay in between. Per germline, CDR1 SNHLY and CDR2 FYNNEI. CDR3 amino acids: CASSVQGYTEAFF. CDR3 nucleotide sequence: TGTGCCAGCAGTGTGCAGGGTTACACTGAAGCTTTCTTT.

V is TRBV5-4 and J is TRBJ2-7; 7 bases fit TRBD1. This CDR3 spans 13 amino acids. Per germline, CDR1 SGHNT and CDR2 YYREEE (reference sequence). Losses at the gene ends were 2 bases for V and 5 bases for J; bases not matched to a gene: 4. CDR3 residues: CASSLQGSHEQYF. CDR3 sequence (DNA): TGTGCCAGCAGCTTACAGGGGTCCCACGAGCAGTACTTC.